The rows below give T cell receptor beta chains drawn from one sample of a study of T-cell reconstitution after alpha-beta-depleted transplantation in children. TCRdb passed the PCR reads through MiXCR, listing each CDR3 protein once. Of approximately 110,000 distinct CDR3 sequences in the sample, about a tenth are singletons; the top ten hold under 40%. Sequencing used PBMCs, obtained before TCRalphabeta/CD19-depleted stem cell transplant. These receptors all come from a boy aged 2-15 years with acute lymphoblastic leukemia, due to receive a stem cell transplant. Both conserved end residues are part of each CDR3. Fields, in order: CDR3 protein, CDR3 DNA, D gene, clone size, J gene, V gene. A D gene is named only where the DNA matches it firmly. Clone size appears in some rows only: once, few, many, or a class for an expanded clone.

CDR3 protein: CASSSATGINWGGYTF
CDR3 DNA: TGCGCCAGCAGCAGCGCGACAGGGATCAATTGGGGTGGCTACACCTTC
D gene: TRBD1
clone size: few
J gene: TRBJ1-2
V gene: TRBV5-1

CDR3 protein: CASSAGTVTYNEQFF
CDR3 DNA: TGTGCCAGCAGCGCCGGGACAGTCACCTACAATGAGCAGTTCTTC
D gene: TRBD1
clone size: .
J gene: TRBJ2-1
V gene: TRBV7-9

CDR3 protein: CASSLGTSHYSTDTQYF
CDR3 DNA: TGCGCCAGCAGCTTGGGGACTAGCCACTACAGCACAGATACGCAGTATTTT
D gene: TRBD2
clone size: many
J gene: TRBJ2-3
V gene: TRBV5-1

CDR3 protein: CSARVVDTEAFF
CDR3 DNA: TGCAGTGCTAGAGTAGTGGACACTGAAGCTTTCTTT
D gene: .
clone size: few
J gene: TRBJ1-1
V gene: TRBV20-1

CDR3 protein: CASSEARVEPDTQYF
CDR3 DNA: TGTGCCAGCAGTGAGGCCAGGGTAGAGCCAGATACGCAGTATTTT
D gene: .
clone size: .
J gene: TRBJ2-3
V gene: TRBV25-1

CDR3 protein: CASSFLGSGNTIYF
CDR3 DNA: TGTGCCAGCAGTTTCCTGGGCTCTGGAAACACCATATATTTT
D gene: .
clone size: few
J gene: TRBJ1-3
V gene: TRBV28

CDR3 protein: CASSLHYGYEQYF
CDR3 DNA: TGTGCCAGCAGCCTCCACTATGGCTACGAGCAGTACTTC
D gene: .
clone size: few
J gene: TRBJ2-7
V gene: TRBV14

CDR3 protein: CASSSGTDGNTIYF
CDR3 DNA: TGTGCCAGCAGTTCCGGGACAGACGGAAACACCATATATTTT
D gene: TRBD1
clone size: many
J gene: TRBJ1-3
V gene: TRBV12-3/TRBV12-4

CDR3 protein: CASNAAGANVLTF
CDR3 DNA: TGTGCCAGTAACGCAGCTGGGGCCAACGTCCTGACTTTC
D gene: .
clone size: .
J gene: TRBJ2-6
V gene: TRBV19

CDR3 protein: CSARDSGKYEQYF
CDR3 DNA: TGCAGTGCTAGAGATTCGGGAAAATACGAGCAGTACTTC
D gene: .
clone size: .
J gene: TRBJ2-7
V gene: TRBV20-1

CDR3 protein: CSARDRRQGQTYEQYF
CDR3 DNA: TGCAGTGCTAGAGATCGCAGACAGGGTCAAACCTACGAGCAGTACTTC
D gene: TRBD1
clone size: many
J gene: TRBJ2-7
V gene: TRBV20-1

CDR3 protein: CASKPPAGYTQYF
CDR3 DNA: TGTGCCAGCAAACCCCCCGCGGGCTATACGCAGTATTTT
D gene: .
clone size: few
J gene: TRBJ2-3
V gene: TRBV7-9

CDR3 protein: CASSLATAGGHGYTF
CDR3 DNA: TGTGCCAGCAGCTTAGCGACGGCAGGGGGACATGGCTACACCTTC
D gene: TRBD1
clone size: .
J gene: TRBJ1-2
V gene: TRBV7-8

CDR3 protein: CASSLYPRGATTDTQYF
CDR3 DNA: TGCGCCAGCAGCTTGTACCCACGGGGGGCGACCACAGATACGCAGTATTTT
D gene: .
clone size: few
J gene: TRBJ2-3
V gene: TRBV5-1

CDR3 protein: CATSTILGNTEAFF
CDR3 DNA: TGTGCCACCAGCACCATCCTTGGCAACACTGAAGCTTTCTTT
D gene: .
clone size: .
J gene: TRBJ1-1
V gene: TRBV15

CDR3 protein: CASSLRWQNNSPLHF
CDR3 DNA: TGTGCCAGCAGTTTAAGGTGGCAGAATAATTCACCCCTCCACTTT
D gene: .
clone size: few
J gene: TRBJ1-6
V gene: TRBV27

CDR3 protein: CASSLGGSFQPQHF
CDR3 DNA: TGTGCCAGCTCCCTCGGGGGGTCCTTTCAGCCCCAGCATTTT
D gene: .
clone size: .
J gene: TRBJ1-5
V gene: TRBV12-3/TRBV12-4

CDR3 protein: CASSQLADNEQFF
CDR3 DNA: TGTGCCAGCAGCCAACTAGCGGACAATGAGCAGTTCTTC
D gene: TRBD2
clone size: many
J gene: TRBJ2-1
V gene: TRBV12-3/TRBV12-4

CDR3 protein: CASSDTSRNEQFF
CDR3 DNA: TGTGCCAGCTCCGACACTTCGAGGAATGAGCAGTTCTTC
D gene: .
clone size: few
J gene: TRBJ2-1
V gene: TRBV18

CDR3 protein: CSAIKHPGLAGDEQYF
CDR3 DNA: TGCAGTGCCATCAAGCATCCGGGACTAGCGGGAGACGAGCAGTACTTC
D gene: TRBD2
clone size: many
J gene: TRBJ2-7
V gene: TRBV20-1

CDR3 protein: CASSFGFRDTADNEQFF
CDR3 DNA: TGTGCCAGCAGCTTTGGATTCCGGGACACGGCGGACAATGAGCAGTTCTTC
D gene: .
clone size: many
J gene: TRBJ2-1
V gene: TRBV12-3/TRBV12-4

CDR3 protein: CASSFGGLETQYF
CDR3 DNA: TGTGCCAGCAGTTTCGGGGGTTTGGAGACCCAGTACTTC
D gene: .
clone size: .
J gene: TRBJ2-5
V gene: TRBV28

CDR3 protein: CSAYRVSTDTQYF
CDR3 DNA: TGCAGTGCTTATAGGGTGTCCACAGATACGCAGTATTTT
D gene: .
clone size: many
J gene: TRBJ2-3
V gene: TRBV20-1

CDR3 protein: CASSSRPGNTEAFF
CDR3 DNA: TGTGCCAGCAGTTCCCGACCCGGGAACACTGAAGCTTTCTTT
D gene: .
clone size: .
J gene: TRBJ1-1
V gene: TRBV12-3/TRBV12-4

CDR3 protein: CSARGHASVAYEQYF
CDR3 DNA: TGCAGTGCTAGAGGTCACGCTAGCGTGGCCTACGAGCAGTACTTC
D gene: .
clone size: few
J gene: TRBJ2-7
V gene: TRBV20-1

CDR3 protein: CASSSGRGLANTEAFF
CDR3 DNA: TGCGCCAGCAGCTCCGGCAGGGGGCTTGCGAACACTGAAGCTTTCTTT
D gene: TRBD1
clone size: few
J gene: TRBJ1-1
V gene: TRBV5-1

CDR3 protein: CASSLNRWSYNEQFF
CDR3 DNA: TGTGCCAGCAGCTTAAACAGGTGGTCCTACAATGAGCAGTTCTTC
D gene: .
clone size: .
J gene: TRBJ2-1
V gene: TRBV7-2

CDR3 protein: CASSAQRGTPSEQYF
CDR3 DNA: TGTGCCAGCAGTGCCCAGAGGGGAACTCCCTCCGAGCAGTACTTC
D gene: .
clone size: .
J gene: TRBJ2-7
V gene: TRBV27

CDR3 protein: CASSDANRGIYEQYF
CDR3 DNA: TGTGCCAGCAGTGACGCAAACAGGGGTATCTACGAGCAGTACTTC
D gene: TRBD1
clone size: many
J gene: TRBJ2-7
V gene: TRBV25-1

CDR3 protein: CASSQGQGLVNEQFF
CDR3 DNA: TGCGCCAGCAGCCAAGGACAGGGGTTGGTTAATGAGCAGTTCTTC
D gene: TRBD1
clone size: .
J gene: TRBJ2-1
V gene: TRBV5-1

CDR3 protein: CSARDLNLEAFF
CDR3 DNA: TGCAGTGCTAGAGATTTAAACCTTGAAGCTTTCTTT
D gene: .
clone size: few
J gene: TRBJ1-1
V gene: TRBV20-1

CDR3 protein: CASSPDRGPKEKLFF
CDR3 DNA: TGTGCCAGCAGCCCAGACCGGGGCCCAAAGGAAAAACTGTTTTTT
D gene: .
clone size: few
J gene: TRBJ1-4
V gene: TRBV7-6

CDR3 protein: CASSEQDGRATQETQYF
CDR3 DNA: TGTGCCAGCAGTGAACAGGACGGGAGGGCTACACAAGAGACCCAGTACTTC
D gene: TRBD2
clone size: many
J gene: TRBJ2-5
V gene: TRBV2

CDR3 protein: CASSRLGGLEKLFF
CDR3 DNA: TGTGCCAGCAGCCGATTAGGGGGCCTCGAAAAACTGTTTTTT
D gene: TRBD1
clone size: .
J gene: TRBJ1-4
V gene: TRBV27

CDR3 protein: CSAGAGTGSYEQYF
CDR3 DNA: TGCAGTGCTGGGGCAGGGACTGGAAGCTACGAGCAGTACTTC
D gene: .
clone size: many
J gene: TRBJ2-7
V gene: TRBV20-1

CDR3 protein: CAISLAGGLNEQFF
CDR3 DNA: TGTGCCATCAGCCTAGCGGGAGGCCTTAATGAGCAGTTCTTC
D gene: TRBD2
clone size: many
J gene: TRBJ2-1
V gene: TRBV10-3

CDR3 protein: CASSQSLASTDTQYF
CDR3 DNA: TGTGCCAGCAGCCAGAGTCTAGCGTCCACAGATACGCAGTATTTT
D gene: .
clone size: many
J gene: TRBJ2-3
V gene: TRBV7-9

CDR3 protein: CAWRLAGVHEQFF
CDR3 DNA: TGTGCCTGGAGGCTGGCAGGGGTCCATGAGCAGTTCTTC
D gene: .
clone size: .
J gene: TRBJ2-1
V gene: TRBV30

CDR3 protein: CSPRQGRDEQYF
CDR3 DNA: TGCAGTCCACGACAGGGAAGGGACGAGCAGTACTTC
D gene: TRBD1
clone size: few
J gene: TRBJ2-7
V gene: TRBV20-1

CDR3 protein: CASSLGEGSYEQYF
CDR3 DNA: TGTGCCAGCAGCTTGGGGGAGGGGTCCTACGAGCAGTACTTC
D gene: TRBD2
clone size: .
J gene: TRBJ2-7
V gene: TRBV7-7

CDR3 protein: CASSYTAPSGRAGRTDTQYF
CDR3 DNA: TGTGCCAGCAGCTACACTGCTCCTAGCGGGAGGGCCGGGCGGACAGATACGCAGTATTTT
D gene: TRBD2
clone size: .
J gene: TRBJ2-3
V gene: TRBV11-2

CDR3 protein: CSVEDGGPYNEQFF
CDR3 DNA: TGCAGCGTTGAAGATGGAGGGCCCTACAATGAGCAGTTCTTC
D gene: .
clone size: .
J gene: TRBJ2-1
V gene: TRBV29-1

CDR3 protein: CASSPGGQWNNEQFF
CDR3 DNA: TGTGCCAGCAGTCCGGGGGGTCAGTGGAACAATGAGCAGTTCTTC
D gene: TRBD2
clone size: many
J gene: TRBJ2-1
V gene: TRBV7-9

CDR3 protein: CASSSRGRATDTQYF
CDR3 DNA: TGTGCCAGCAGTTCTCGTGGTCGGGCCACAGATACGCAGTATTTT
D gene: .
clone size: .
J gene: TRBJ2-3
V gene: TRBV12-3/TRBV12-4

CDR3 protein: CASSSREGNRDEQFF
CDR3 DNA: TGTGCCAGCAGCTCTCGGGAGGGGAATAGGGATGAGCAGTTCTTC
D gene: TRBD2
clone size: many
J gene: TRBJ2-1
V gene: TRBV7-8

CDR3 protein: CASSQAGQGEYPYEQYF
CDR3 DNA: TGTGCCAGCAGCCAAGCCGGACAGGGGGAGTATCCCTACGAGCAGTACTTC
D gene: TRBD1
clone size: few
J gene: TRBJ2-7
V gene: TRBV4-2

CDR3 protein: CASSRLGQGAPYEQYF
CDR3 DNA: TGTGCCAGCAGCAGACTGGGACAGGGGGCCCCCTACGAGCAGTACTTC
D gene: .
clone size: .
J gene: TRBJ2-7
V gene: TRBV21-1

CDR3 protein: CASSFGIAGVYREQYF
CDR3 DNA: TGCGCCAGCAGCTTTGGAATAGCGGGAGTCTATCGCGAGCAGTACTTC
D gene: TRBD2
clone size: many
J gene: TRBJ2-7
V gene: TRBV5-1

CDR3 protein: CASSPGGSGSLNEQYF
CDR3 DNA: TGTGCCAGCAGCCCTGGCGGTAGCGGGAGTTTGAACGAGCAGTACTTC
D gene: TRBD2
clone size: many
J gene: TRBJ2-7
V gene: TRBV7-9

CDR3 protein: CASSLGTQRMEAQYF
CDR3 DNA: TGTGCCAGCAGCTTAGGGACCCAACGGATGGAGGCCCAGTACTTC
D gene: .
clone size: .
J gene: TRBJ2-5
V gene: TRBV5-4

CDR3 protein: CSASKSWPQETQYF
CDR3 DNA: TGCAGTGCTAGTAAAAGCTGGCCACAAGAGACCCAGTACTTC
D gene: .
clone size: .
J gene: TRBJ2-5
V gene: TRBV20-1

CDR3 protein: CASSYSLADTQYF
CDR3 DNA: TGTGCCAGCAGTTACTCTCTCGCAGATACGCAGTATTTT
D gene: .
clone size: .
J gene: TRBJ2-3
V gene: TRBV6-5

CDR3 protein: CASSEGLARTDTQYF
CDR3 DNA: TGCGCCAGCAGTGAGGGGCTAGCGAGAACAGATACGCAGTATTTT
D gene: .
clone size: few
J gene: TRBJ2-3
V gene: TRBV10-2

CDR3 protein: CASSLARGPNTGELFF
CDR3 DNA: TGTGCCAGCAGCTTGGCGAGGGGCCCCAACACCGGGGAGCTGTTTTTT
D gene: .
clone size: few
J gene: TRBJ2-2
V gene: TRBV7-8

CDR3 protein: CASSPPGVVAETQYF
CDR3 DNA: TGTGCCAGCAGTCCTCCGGGCGTGGTCGCGGAGACCCAGTACTTC
D gene: .
clone size: .
J gene: TRBJ2-5
V gene: TRBV28

CDR3 protein: CASTHRASPISGNTIYF
CDR3 DNA: TGTGCCAGTACCCACCGGGCGAGCCCAATCTCTGGAAACACCATATATTTT
D gene: .
clone size: few
J gene: TRBJ1-3
V gene: TRBV19

CDR3 protein: CASSLASGGHGYTF
CDR3 DNA: TGTGCCAGCAGTTTAGCGAGCGGGGGCCATGGCTACACCTTC
D gene: .
clone size: many
J gene: TRBJ1-2
V gene: TRBV12-3/TRBV12-4

CDR3 protein: CASGGTRDFDTQYF
CDR3 DNA: TGTGCCAGCGGCGGAACCCGGGACTTCGATACGCAGTATTTT
D gene: .
clone size: .
J gene: TRBJ2-3
V gene: TRBV12-3/TRBV12-4

CDR3 protein: CASSSLRGVLNTEAFF
CDR3 DNA: TGTGCCAGCAGCTCACTCCGGGGGGTGCTTAACACTGAAGCTTTCTTT
D gene: .
clone size: .
J gene: TRBJ1-1
V gene: TRBV7-9

CDR3 protein: CASSGLAGPDTQYF
CDR3 DNA: TGTGCCAGCAGTGGTCTAGCTGGGCCAGATACGCAGTATTTT
D gene: .
clone size: .
J gene: TRBJ2-3
V gene: TRBV2